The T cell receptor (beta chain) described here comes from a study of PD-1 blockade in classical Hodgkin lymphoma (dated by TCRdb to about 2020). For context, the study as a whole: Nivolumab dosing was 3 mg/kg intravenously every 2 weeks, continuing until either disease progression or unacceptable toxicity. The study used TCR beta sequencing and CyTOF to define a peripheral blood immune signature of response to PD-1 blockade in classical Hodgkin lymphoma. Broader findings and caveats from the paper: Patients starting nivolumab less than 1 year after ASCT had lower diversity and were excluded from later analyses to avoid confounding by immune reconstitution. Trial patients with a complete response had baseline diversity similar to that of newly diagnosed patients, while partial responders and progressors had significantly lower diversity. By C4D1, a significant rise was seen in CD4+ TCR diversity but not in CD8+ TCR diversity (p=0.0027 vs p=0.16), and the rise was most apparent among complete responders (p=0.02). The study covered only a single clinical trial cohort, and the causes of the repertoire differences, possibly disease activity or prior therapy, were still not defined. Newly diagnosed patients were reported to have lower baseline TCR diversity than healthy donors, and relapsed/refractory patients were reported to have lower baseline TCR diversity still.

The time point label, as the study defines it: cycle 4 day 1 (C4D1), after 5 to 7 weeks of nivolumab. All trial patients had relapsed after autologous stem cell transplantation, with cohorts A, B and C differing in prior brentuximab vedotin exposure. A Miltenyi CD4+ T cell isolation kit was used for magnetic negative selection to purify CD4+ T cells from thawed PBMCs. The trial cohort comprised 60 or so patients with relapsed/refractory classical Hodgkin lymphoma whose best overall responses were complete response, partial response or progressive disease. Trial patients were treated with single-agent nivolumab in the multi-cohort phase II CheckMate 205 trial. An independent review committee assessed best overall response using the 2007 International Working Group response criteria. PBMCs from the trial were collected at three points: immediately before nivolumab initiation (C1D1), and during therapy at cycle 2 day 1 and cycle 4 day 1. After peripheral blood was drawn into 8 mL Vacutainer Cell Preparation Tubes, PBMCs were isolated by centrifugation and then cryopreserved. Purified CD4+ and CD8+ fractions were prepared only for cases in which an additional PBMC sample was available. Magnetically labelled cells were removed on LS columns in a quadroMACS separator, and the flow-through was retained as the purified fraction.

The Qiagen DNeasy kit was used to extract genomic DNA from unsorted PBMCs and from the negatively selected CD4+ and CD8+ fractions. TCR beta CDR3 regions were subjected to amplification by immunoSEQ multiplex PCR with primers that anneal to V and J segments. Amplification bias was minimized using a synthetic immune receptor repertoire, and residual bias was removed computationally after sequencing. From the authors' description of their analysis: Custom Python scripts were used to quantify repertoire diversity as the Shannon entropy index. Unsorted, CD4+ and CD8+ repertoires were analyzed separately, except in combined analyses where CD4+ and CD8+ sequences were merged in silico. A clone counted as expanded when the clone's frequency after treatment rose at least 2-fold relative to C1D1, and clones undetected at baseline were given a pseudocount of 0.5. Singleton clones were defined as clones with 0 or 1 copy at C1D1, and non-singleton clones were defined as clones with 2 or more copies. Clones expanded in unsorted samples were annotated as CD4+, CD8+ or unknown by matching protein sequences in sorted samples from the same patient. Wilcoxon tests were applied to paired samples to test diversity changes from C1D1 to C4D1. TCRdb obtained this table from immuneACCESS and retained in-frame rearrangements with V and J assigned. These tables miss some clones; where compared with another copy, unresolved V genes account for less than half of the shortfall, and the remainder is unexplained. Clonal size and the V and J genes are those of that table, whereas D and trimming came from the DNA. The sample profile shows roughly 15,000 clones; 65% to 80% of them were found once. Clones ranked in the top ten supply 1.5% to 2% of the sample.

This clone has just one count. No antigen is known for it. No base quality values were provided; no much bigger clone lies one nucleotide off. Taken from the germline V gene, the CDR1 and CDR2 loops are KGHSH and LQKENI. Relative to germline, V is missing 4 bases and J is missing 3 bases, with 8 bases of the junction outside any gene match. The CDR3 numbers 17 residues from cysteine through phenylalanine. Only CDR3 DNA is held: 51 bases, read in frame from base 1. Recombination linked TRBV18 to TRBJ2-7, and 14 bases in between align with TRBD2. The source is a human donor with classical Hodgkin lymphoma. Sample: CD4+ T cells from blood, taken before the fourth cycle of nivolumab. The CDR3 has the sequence CASSLGLAGGGGYEQYF. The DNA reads TGTGCCAGCTCACTCGGACTAGCGGGAGGAGGTGGCTACGAGCAGTACTTC. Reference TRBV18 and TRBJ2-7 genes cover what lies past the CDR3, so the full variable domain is NAGVMQNPRHLVRRRGQEARLRCSPMKGHSHVYWYRQLPEEGLKFMVYLQKENIIDESGMPKERFSAEFPKEGPSILRIQQVVRGDSAAYFCASSLGLAGGGGYEQYFGPGTRLTVT.